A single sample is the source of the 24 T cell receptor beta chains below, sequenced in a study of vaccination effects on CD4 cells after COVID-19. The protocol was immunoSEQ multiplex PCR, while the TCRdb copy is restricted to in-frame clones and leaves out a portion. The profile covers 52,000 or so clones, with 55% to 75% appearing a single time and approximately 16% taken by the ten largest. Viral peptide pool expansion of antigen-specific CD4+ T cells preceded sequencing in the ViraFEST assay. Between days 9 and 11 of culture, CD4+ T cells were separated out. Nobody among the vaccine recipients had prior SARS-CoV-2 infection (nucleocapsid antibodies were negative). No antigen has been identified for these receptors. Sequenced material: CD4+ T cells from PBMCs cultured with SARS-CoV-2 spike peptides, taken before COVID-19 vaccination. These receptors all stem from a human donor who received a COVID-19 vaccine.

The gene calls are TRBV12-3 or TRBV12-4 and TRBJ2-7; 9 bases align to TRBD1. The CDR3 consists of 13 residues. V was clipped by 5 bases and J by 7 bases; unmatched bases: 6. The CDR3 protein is CASSPGTGREQYF. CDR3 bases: TGTGCCAGCAGTCCCGGGACAGGGAGAGAGCAGTACTTC.

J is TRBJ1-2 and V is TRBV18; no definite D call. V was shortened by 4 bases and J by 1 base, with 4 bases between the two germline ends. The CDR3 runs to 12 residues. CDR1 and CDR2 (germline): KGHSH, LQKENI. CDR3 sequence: CASSHNNYGYTF. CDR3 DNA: TGTGCCAGCTCACACAATAACTATGGCTACACCTTC.

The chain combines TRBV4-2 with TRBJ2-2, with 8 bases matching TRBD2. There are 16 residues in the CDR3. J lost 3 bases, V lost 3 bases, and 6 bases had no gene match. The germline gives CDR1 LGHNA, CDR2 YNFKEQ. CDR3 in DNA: TGTGCCAGCAGCCAGGAAACTAGCGGAGACACCGGGGAGCTGTTTTTT. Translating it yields CASSQETSGDTGELFF.

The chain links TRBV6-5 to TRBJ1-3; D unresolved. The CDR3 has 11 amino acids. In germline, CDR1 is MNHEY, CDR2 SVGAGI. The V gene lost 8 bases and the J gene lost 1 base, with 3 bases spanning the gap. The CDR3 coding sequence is TGTGCCAGCGGATCTGGAAACACCATATATTTT. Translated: CASGSGNTIYF.

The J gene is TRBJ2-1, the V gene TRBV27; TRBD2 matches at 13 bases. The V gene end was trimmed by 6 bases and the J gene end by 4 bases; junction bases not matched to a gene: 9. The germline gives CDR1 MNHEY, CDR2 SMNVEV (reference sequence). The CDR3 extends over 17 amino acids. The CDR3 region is CASSLRLAGGLYNEQFF. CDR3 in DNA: TGTGCCAGCAGCCTGAGACTAGCGGGGGGCTTGTACAATGAGCAGTTCTTC.

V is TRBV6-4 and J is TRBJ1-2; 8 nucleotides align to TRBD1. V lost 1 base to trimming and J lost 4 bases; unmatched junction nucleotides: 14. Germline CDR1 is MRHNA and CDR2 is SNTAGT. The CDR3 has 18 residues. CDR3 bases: TGTGCCAGCAGTGACTTACCCGGGACAGGATCTTCGGGCTATGGCTACACCTTC. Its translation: CASSDLPGTGSSGYGYTF.

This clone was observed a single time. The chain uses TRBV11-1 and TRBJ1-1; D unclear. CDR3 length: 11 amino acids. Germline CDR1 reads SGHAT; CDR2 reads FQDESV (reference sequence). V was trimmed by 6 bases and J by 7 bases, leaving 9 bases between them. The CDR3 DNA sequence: TGTGCCAGCAGGCGGTCCGGTGAAGCTTTCTTT. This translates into CASRRSGEAFF.

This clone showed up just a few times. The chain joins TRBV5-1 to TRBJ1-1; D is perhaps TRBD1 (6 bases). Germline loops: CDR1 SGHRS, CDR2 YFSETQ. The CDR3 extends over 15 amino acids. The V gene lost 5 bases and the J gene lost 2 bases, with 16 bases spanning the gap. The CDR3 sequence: CASRGRGGLNTEAFF. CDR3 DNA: TGCGCCAGCAGGGGCCGCGGGGGGCTAAACACTGAAGCTTTCTTT.

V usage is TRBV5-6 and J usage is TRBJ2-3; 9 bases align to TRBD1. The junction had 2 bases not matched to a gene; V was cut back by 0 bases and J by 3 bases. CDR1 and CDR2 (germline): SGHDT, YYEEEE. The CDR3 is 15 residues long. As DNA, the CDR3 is TGTGCCAGCAGCTTGGCAGGACAGGGGACAGATACGCAGTATTTT. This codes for CASSLAGQGTDTQYF.

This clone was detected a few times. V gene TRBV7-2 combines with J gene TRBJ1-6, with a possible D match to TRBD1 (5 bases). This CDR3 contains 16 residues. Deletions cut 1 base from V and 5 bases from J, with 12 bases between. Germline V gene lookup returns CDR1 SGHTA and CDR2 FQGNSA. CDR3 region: CASSLERGENNSPLHF. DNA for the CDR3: TGTGCCAGCAGCTTAGAGCGGGGGGAAAATAATTCACCCCTCCACTTT.

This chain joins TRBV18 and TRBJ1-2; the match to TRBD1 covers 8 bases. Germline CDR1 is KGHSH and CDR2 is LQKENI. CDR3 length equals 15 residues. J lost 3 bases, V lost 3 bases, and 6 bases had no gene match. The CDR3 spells CASSPEDRAHYGYTF. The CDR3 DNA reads TGTGCCAGCTCACCCGAGGACAGGGCCCACTATGGCTACACCTTC. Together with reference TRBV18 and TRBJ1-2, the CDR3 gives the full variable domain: NAGVMQNPRHLVRRRGQEARLRCSPMKGHSHVYWYRQLPEEGLKFMVYLQKENIIDESGMPKERFSAEFPKEGPSILRIQQVVRGDSAAYFCASSPEDRAHYGYTFGSGTRLTVV.

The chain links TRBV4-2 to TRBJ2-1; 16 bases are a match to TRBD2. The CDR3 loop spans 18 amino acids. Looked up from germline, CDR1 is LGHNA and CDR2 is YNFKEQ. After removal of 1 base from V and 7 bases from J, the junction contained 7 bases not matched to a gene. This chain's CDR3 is CASSQGRGLAGGFNEQFF. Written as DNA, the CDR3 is TGTGCCAGCAGCCAAGGAAGGGGACTAGCGGGGGGGTTTAATGAGCAGTTCTTC.

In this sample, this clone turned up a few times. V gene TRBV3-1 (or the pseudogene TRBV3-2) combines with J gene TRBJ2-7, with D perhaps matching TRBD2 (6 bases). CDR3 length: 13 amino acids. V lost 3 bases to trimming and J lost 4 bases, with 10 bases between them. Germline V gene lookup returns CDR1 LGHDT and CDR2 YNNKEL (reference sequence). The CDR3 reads CASSQGGGYEQYF. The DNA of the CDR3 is TGTGCCAGCAGCCAGGGGGGTGGGTACGAGCAGTACTTC.

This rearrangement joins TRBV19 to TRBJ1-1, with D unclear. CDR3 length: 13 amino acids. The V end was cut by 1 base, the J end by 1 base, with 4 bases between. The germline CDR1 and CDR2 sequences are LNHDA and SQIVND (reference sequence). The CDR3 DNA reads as TGTGCCAGTAGTATAGCAGAGAACACTGAAGCTTTCTTT. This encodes CASSIAENTEAFF.

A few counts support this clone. The CDR3 reads CASRTGGYGYTF. CDR3 DNA: TGTGCCAGCCGAACCGGGGGCTATGGCTACACCTTC. J is TRBJ1-2 and V is TRBV28; tentatively, D is TRBD1 (5 bases). Trimming pared 8 bases from V and 4 bases from J, leaving 11 bases between. The CDR3 runs to 12 residues. Looked up from germline, CDR1 is MDHEN and CDR2 is SYDVKM.

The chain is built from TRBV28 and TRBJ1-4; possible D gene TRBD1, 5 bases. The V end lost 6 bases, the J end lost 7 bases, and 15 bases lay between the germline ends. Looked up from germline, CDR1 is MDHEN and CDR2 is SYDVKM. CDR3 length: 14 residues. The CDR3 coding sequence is TGTGCCAGCAGGCCTGGGGGGAATACTGAAAAACTGTTTTTT. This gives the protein CASRPGGNTEKLFF.

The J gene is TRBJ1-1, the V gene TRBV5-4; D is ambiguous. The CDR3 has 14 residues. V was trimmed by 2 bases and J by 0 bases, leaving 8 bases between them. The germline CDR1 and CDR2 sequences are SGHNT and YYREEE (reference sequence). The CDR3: CASSFRQVNTEAFF. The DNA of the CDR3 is TGTGCCAGCAGCTTTCGGCAGGTGAACACTGAAGCTTTCTTT.

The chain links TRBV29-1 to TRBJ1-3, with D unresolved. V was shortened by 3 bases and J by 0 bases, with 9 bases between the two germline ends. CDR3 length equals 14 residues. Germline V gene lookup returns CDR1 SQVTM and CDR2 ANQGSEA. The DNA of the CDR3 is TGCAGCGTTGATGGAGGGAGCTCTGGAAACACCATATATTTT. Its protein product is CSVDGGSSGNTIYF.

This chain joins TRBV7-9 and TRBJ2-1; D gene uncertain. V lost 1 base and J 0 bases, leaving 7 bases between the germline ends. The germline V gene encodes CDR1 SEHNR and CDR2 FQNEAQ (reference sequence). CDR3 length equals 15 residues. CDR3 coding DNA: TGTGCCAGCAGCTTAGATGCTAGCTCCTACAATGAGCAGTTCTTC. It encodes CASSLDASSYNEQFF.

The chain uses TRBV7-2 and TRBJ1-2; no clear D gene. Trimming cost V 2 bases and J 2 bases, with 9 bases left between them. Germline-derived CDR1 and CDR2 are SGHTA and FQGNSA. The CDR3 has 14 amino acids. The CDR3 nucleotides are TGTGCCAGCAGCTTAAAAGGGTCGAACTATGGCTACACCTTC. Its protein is CASSLKGSNYGYTF.

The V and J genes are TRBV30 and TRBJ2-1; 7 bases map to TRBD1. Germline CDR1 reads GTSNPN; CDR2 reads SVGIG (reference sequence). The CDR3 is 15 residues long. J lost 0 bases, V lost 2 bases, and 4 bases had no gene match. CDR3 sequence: CAWSFPGGSYNEQFF. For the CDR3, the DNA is TGTGCCTGGAGTTTTCCAGGGGGCTCCTACAATGAGCAGTTCTTC.

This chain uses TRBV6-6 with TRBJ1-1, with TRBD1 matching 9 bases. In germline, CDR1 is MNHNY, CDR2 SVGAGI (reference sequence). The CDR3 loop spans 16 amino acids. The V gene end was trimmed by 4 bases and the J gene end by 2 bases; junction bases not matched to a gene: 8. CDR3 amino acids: CASSFAHRGLNTEAFF. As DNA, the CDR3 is TGTGCCAGCAGTTTCGCTCACAGGGGGCTCAACACTGAAGCTTTCTTT.

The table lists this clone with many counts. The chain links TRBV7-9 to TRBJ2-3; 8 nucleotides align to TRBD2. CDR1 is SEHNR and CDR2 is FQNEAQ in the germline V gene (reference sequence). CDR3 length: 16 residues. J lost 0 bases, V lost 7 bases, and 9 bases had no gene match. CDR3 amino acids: CASIFAREGSTDTQYF. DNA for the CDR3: TGTGCCAGCATCTTCGCCCGGGAGGGAAGCACAGATACGCAGTATTTT.

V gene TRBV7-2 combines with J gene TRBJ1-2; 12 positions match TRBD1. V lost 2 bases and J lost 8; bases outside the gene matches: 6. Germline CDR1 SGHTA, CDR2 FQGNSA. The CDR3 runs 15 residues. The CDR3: CASSLRDRGLGGYTF. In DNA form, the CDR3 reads TGTGCCAGCAGCTTAAGGGACAGGGGGCTTGGAGGCTACACCTTC. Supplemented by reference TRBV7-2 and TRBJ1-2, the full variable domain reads GAGVSQSPSNKVTEKGKDVELRCDPISGHTALYWYRQSLGQGLEFLIYFQGNSAPDKSGLPSDRFSAERTGGSVSTLTIQRTQQEDSAVYLCASSLRDRGLGGYTFGSGTRLTVV.